This passage covers 20 T cell receptor beta chains from one sample sequenced in a study of blood T cell repertoires in COVID-19. The data were produced by immunoSEQ multiplex PCR, yet TCRdb's version contains in-frame clones alone and is incomplete. The profile shows 200,000 or so clones, about 85% of them singletons. The specimen was peripheral blood. All receptors come from a man in his fifties who had recovered from COVID-19.

V and J are TRBV30 and TRBJ2-5; the D gene is possibly TRBD2 (7 bases). CDR1 is GTSNPN, CDR2 SVGIG, per germline (reference sequence). V was clipped by 1 base and J by 6 bases, with 24 bases between them. This CDR3 spans 17 amino acids. In DNA form, the CDR3 reads TGTGCCTGGAGTGATGGGGGGGGCGGGCGGAATAGGAAGACCCAGTACTTC. Translation gives CAWSDGGGGRNRKTQYF.

The J gene is TRBJ2-3, the V gene TRBV3-1 (or the pseudogene TRBV3-2), with D maybe TRBD1 (6 bases). Germline CDR1 is LGHDT and CDR2 is YNNKEL (reference sequence). V was pared by 1 base and J by 0 bases, with 17 bases between. This CDR3 region has 18 residues. The CDR3 region is CASSQAFSWTASTDTQYF. DNA of the CDR3: TGTGCCAGCAGCCAAGCATTTTCCTGGACAGCTAGCACAGATACGCAGTATTTT.

The rearrangement links TRBV10-3 to TRBJ1-5; 7 bases line up with TRBD1. J gave up 7 bases and V 2 bases, and 5 bases lay outside the gene matches. Germline lookup yields CDR1 ENHRY and CDR2 SYGVKD. The CDR3 loop spans 14 amino acids. CDR3 sequence: CAISERGQGQPQHF. In DNA form, the CDR3 reads TGTGCCATCAGTGAGAGGGGGCAAGGGCAGCCCCAGCATTTT.

The rearrangement uses TRBV5-5 and TRBJ2-5; D is possibly TRBD2 (5 bases). Germline V gene data show CDR1 as SGHKS and CDR2 as YYEKEE (reference sequence). This CDR3 is 13 amino acids long. V lost 5 bases, J lost 5 bases, and 13 bases lay in between. The CDR3 sequence: CASRGTSGETQYF. In DNA form, the CDR3 reads TGTGCCAGCAGGGGTACTAGTGGTGAGACCCAGTACTTC.

This chain joins TRBV7-9 and TRBJ2-2; 7 bases are shared with TRBD2. CDR1 is SEHNR, CDR2 FQNEAQ, per germline (reference sequence). The CDR3 runs 17 residues. With V trimmed by 5 bases and J by 1 base, 10 bases remained unmatched. CDR3 DNA: TGTGCCAGCAGCCGCACTCAAGCGGGGATGAACACCGGGGAGCTGTTTTTT. It is translated as CASSRTQAGMNTGELFF.

This rearrangement joins TRBV5-5 to TRBJ2-7; the D gene is possibly TRBD1 (5 bases). V was cut by 3 bases and J by 0 bases, with 10 bases left in between. Germline-derived CDR1 and CDR2 are SGHKS and YYEKEE (reference sequence). CDR3 size: 14 residues. CDR3 coding DNA: TGTGCCAGCAGCTCGACAGTGGGCTCCTACGAGCAGTACTTC. It codes for CASSSTVGSYEQYF.

The chain joins TRBV11-2 to TRBJ2-1, with 10 bases matching TRBD1. The V segment lost 4 bases and the J segment 12 bases; nucleotides outside the gene matches: 15. The CDR3 contains 16 residues. Germline CDR1 SGHAT, CDR2 FQNNGV. The DNA for the CDR3 is TGTGCCAGCAGCTCGACAGGGGGCACCGCCTCAATTGGGCAGTTCTTC. This encodes CASSSTGGTASIGQFF.

The chain carries TRBV6-1 and TRBJ2-1; 9 nucleotides line up with TRBD1. V was clipped by 4 bases and J by 5 bases; unmatched bases: 9. The CDR3 sequence is 16 residues long. CDR1 is MNHNS and CDR2 is SASEGT in the germline V gene. For the CDR3, the DNA is TGTGCCAGCAGTGGGGGACAGGGTGGGCGGCACAATGAGCAGTTCTTC. It specifies CASSGGQGGRHNEQFF.

This clone came up many times. The chain carries TRBV30 and TRBJ2-2, with 9 bases lining up with TRBD2. Germline CDR1 is GTSNPN and CDR2 is SVGIG (reference sequence). CDR3 length: 15 amino acids. V lost 5 bases to trimming and J lost 7 bases; unmatched junction nucleotides: 11. CDR3 protein: CAWANLGLAHGELFF. CDR3 DNA sequence: TGTGCCTGGGCAAACTTGGGACTAGCCCACGGGGAGCTGTTTTTT.

V and J are TRBV7-6 and TRBJ2-5, with D perhaps matching TRBD2 (5 bases). The V end was cut by 2 bases, the J end by 0 bases, with 10 bases between. CDR1 and CDR2 from the germline V gene are SGHVS and FNYEAQ. The CDR3 sequence is 15 residues long. In DNA, the CDR3 is TGTGCCAGCAGCTTAACCCGGGGTAACCAAGAGACCCAGTACTTC. Translating it yields CASSLTRGNQETQYF.

The chain joins TRBV5-1 to TRBJ2-3; 14 nucleotides align to TRBD2. Germline CDR1 reads SGHRS; CDR2 reads YFSETQ. The CDR3 has 17 amino acids. J was trimmed by 1 base and V by 5 bases; bases with no gene match: 6. CDR3 sequence: CASRFGLAGGGTDTQYF. The CDR3 DNA is TGCGCCAGCAGATTCGGACTAGCGGGAGGTGGCACAGATACGCAGTATTTT.

This clone was seen once. This chain uses TRBV6-6 with TRBJ2-7; maybe TRBD1 (5 bases). Trimming stripped 0 bases from V and 5 bases from J, with 14 bases between. Germline V gene data show CDR1 as MNHNY and CDR2 as SVGAGI (reference sequence). The CDR3 is made up of 15 amino acids. The CDR3, as DNA: TGTGCCAGCAGTTACTCGGGGCAGGTTAATAACGAGCAGTACTTC. This sequence encodes CASSYSGQVNNEQYF.

The chain carries TRBV27 and TRBJ2-7; no clear D. Germline V gives CDR1 MNHEY, CDR2 SMNVEV (reference sequence). The V end lost 3 bases, the J end lost 1 base, and 13 bases lay between the germline ends. The CDR3 consists of 15 residues. The CDR3 is CASSLKPGASYEQYF. The DNA of the CDR3 is TGTGCCAGCAGTTTGAAGCCCGGTGCTTCCTACGAGCAGTACTTC.

This clone has only one observation. This rearrangement joins TRBV6-1 to TRBJ2-3, with 10 bases lining up with TRBD1. The CDR3 runs 16 residues. The trim removed 4 bases at V and 9 bases at J, leaving 13 bases unmatched. Germline V gives CDR1 MNHNS, CDR2 SASEGT. CDR3 residues: CASSGGQGYMGWTQYF. CDR3 sequence (DNA): TGTGCCAGCAGTGGGGGACAGGGGTATATGGGATGGACGCAGTATTTT.

The rearrangement uses TRBV27 and TRBJ2-1; D is possibly TRBD2 (5 bases). CDR1 and CDR2 (germline): MNHEY, SMNVEV (reference sequence). Trimming took off 2 bases at V and 9 bases at J, with 14 bases between the two ends. The CDR3 is made up of 14 amino acids. CDR3 sequence reads: CASSLQPGVVEQFF. In DNA form, the CDR3 reads TGTGCCAGCAGTTTACAGCCCGGGGTTGTTGAGCAGTTCTTC.

This chain connects TRBV27 to TRBJ2-5; no definite D call. CDR1 MNHEY and CDR2 SMNVEV come from the germline V gene (reference sequence). V was clipped by 3 bases and J by 2 bases, with 13 bases between them. This CDR3 has 15 amino acids. As DNA, the CDR3 is TGTGCCAGCAGTTTGAGGCCAGTTGCACAAGAGACCCAGTACTTC. Encoded protein: CASSLRPVAQETQYF.

The CDR3 sequence is CASSIRGQLDNSPLHF. For the CDR3, the DNA is TGTGCCAGTAGTATTCGCGGACAACTGGATAATTCACCCCTCCACTTT. This chain joins TRBV19 and TRBJ1-6; D is perhaps TRBD1 (5 bases). Germline lookup yields CDR1 LNHDA and CDR2 SQIVND (reference sequence). The CDR3 consists of 16 residues. V lost 3 bases and J 5 bases, leaving 14 bases between the germline ends.

V and J are TRBV6-5 and TRBJ2-7, with a weak D call TRBD1 (6 bases). Germline V CDR1 and CDR2: MNHEY, SVGAGI. CDR3 size: 15 residues. V was shortened by 6 bases and J by 0 bases, with 15 bases between the two germline ends. Written as DNA, the CDR3 is TGTGCCAGCAGCCTACAGGGTGTTTCCTCCTACGAGCAGTACTTC. Translation gives CASSLQGVSSYEQYF.

The chain joins TRBV6-6 to TRBJ1-6; 7 bases align to TRBD1. V lost 0 bases to trimming and J lost 7 bases; unmatched junction nucleotides: 6. The CDR3 consists of 16 residues. Germline CDR1 and CDR2: MNHNY and SVGAGI (reference sequence). The CDR3 sequence: CASSYSRSRGNSPLHF. As DNA, the CDR3 is TGTGCCAGCAGTTACTCGAGGTCCAGGGGGAATTCACCCCTCCACTTT.

The gene calls are TRBV19 and TRBJ2-7, with 10 bases matching TRBD1. CDR3 length: 15 residues. The germline V gene encodes CDR1 LNHDA and CDR2 SQIVND (reference sequence). After removal of 4 bases from V and 3 bases from J, the junction contained 6 bases not matched to a gene. In DNA form, the CDR3 reads TGTGCCAGTAGTACCTCCAGGGACAGGGGCTACGAGCAGTACTTC. Protein product: CASSTSRDRGYEQYF.